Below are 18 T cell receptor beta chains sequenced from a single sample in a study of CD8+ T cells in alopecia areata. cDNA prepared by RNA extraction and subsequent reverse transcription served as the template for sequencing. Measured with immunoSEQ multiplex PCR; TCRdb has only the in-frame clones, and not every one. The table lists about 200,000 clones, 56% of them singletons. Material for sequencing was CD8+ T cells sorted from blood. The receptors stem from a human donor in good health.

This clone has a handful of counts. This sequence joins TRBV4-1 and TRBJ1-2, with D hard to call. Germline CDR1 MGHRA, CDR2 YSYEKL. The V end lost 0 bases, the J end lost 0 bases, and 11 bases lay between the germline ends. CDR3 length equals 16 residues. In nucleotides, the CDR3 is TGCGCCAGCAGCCAAGACCTGGACGGCGCTAACTATGGCTACACCTTC. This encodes CASSQDLDGANYGYTF.

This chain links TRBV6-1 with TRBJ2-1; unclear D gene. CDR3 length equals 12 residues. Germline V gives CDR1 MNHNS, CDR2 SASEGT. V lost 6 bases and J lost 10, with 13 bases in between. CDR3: CASRWTGREQFF. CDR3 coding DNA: TGTGCCAGCAGATGGACCGGTAGGGAGCAGTTCTTC.

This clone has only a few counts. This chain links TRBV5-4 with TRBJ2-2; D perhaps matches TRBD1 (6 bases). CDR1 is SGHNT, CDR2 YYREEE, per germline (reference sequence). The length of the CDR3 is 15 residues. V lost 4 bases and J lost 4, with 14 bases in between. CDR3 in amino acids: CASSITTGTTGELFF. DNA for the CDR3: TGTGCCAGCAGCATTACGACAGGAACCACCGGGGAGCTGTTTTTT.

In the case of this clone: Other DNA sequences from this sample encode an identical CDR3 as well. This CDR3 reads CASSVDGGQETQYF. As DNA, the CDR3 is TGTGCCAGCAGCGTAGATGGGGGTCAAGAGACCCAGTACTTC. V gene TRBV9 combines with J gene TRBJ2-5; D may be TRBD1 or TRBD2 (5 bases each). V dropped 0 bases and J dropped 2 bases, with 8 bases sitting between them. The CDR3 is made up of 14 amino acids. CDR1 and CDR2 from the germline V gene are SGDLS and YYNGEE. Full variable domain (outside the CDR3, taken from reference TRBV9 and TRBJ2-5): DSGVTQTPKHLITATGQRVTLRCSPRSGDLSVYWYQQSLDQGLQFLIQYYNGEERAKGNILERFSAQQFPDLHSELNLSSLELGDSALYFCASSVDGGQETQYFGPGTRLLVL.

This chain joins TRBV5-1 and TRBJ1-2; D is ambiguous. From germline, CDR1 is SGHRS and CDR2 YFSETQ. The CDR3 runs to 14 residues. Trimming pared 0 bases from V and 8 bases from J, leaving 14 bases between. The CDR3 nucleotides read TGCGCCAGCAGCTTGGCAGGACCCCTGGAGGGCTACACCTTC. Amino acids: CASSLAGPLEGYTF.

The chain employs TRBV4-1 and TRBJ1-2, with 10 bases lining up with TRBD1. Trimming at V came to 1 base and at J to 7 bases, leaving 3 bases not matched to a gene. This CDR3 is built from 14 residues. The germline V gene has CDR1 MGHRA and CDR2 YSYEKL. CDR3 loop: CASSQVGQGTGYTF. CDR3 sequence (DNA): TGCGCCAGCAGCCAAGTGGGACAGGGGACTGGCTACACCTTC.

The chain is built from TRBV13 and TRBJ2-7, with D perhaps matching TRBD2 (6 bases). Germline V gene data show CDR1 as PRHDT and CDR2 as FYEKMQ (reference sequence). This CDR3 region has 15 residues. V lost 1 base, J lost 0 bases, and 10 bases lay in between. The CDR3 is CASSLVGGVSYEQYF. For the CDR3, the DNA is TGTGCCAGCAGCTTAGTCGGCGGGGTCTCCTACGAGCAGTACTTC.

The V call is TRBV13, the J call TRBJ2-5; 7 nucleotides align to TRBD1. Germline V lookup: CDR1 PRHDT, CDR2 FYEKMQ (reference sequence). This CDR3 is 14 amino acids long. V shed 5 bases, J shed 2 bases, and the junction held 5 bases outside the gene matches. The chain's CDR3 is CASSPGTAQETQYF. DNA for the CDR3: TGTGCCAGCAGCCCAGGGACAGCTCAAGAGACCCAGTACTTC. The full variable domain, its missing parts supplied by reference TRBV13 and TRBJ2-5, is AAGVIQSPRHLIKEKRETATLKCYPIPRHDTVYWYQQGPGQDPQFLISFYEKMQSDKGSIPDRFSAQQFSDYHSELNMSSLELGDSALYFCASSPGTAQETQYFGPGTRLLVL.

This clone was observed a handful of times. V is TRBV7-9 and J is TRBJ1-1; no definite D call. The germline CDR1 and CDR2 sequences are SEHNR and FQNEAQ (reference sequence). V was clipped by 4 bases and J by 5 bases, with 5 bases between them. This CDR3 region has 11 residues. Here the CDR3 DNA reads TGTGCCAGCAGCTGGCGGACTGAAGCTTTCTTT. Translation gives CASSWRTEAFF.

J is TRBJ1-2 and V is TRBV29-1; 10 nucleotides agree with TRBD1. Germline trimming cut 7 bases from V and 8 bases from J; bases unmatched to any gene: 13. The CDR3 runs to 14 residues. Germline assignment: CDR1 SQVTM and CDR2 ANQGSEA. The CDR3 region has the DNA TGCAGCGGTTCCACCTTGGGACAGGGGTACGGCTACACCTTC. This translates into CSGSTLGQGYGYTF.

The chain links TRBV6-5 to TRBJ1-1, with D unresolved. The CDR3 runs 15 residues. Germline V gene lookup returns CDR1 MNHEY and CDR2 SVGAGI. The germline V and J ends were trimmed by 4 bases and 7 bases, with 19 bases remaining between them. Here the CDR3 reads CASSSWTVMGNEAFF. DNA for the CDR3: TGTGCCAGCAGTTCCTGGACCGTAATGGGCAATGAAGCTTTCTTT.

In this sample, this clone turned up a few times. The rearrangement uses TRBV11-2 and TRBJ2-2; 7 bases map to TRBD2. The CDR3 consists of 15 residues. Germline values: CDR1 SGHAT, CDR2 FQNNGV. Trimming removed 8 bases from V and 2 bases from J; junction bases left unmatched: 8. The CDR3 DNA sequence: TGTGCCAGCTACGAGCGGGGCTACAACACCGGGGAGCTGTTTTTT. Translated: CASYERGYNTGELFF.

For the CDR3, the DNA is TGTGCCAGCACTCCCGGGACAGGTAACAATGAGCAGTTCTTC. Protein sequence: CASTPGTGNNEQFF. The chain links TRBV2 to TRBJ2-1, with 8 bases identical to TRBD1. V was pared by 7 bases and J by 5 bases, with 7 bases of the junction left unmatched. CDR3 length: 14 residues. Germline V gene sequence: CDR1 SNHLY, CDR2 FYNNEI.

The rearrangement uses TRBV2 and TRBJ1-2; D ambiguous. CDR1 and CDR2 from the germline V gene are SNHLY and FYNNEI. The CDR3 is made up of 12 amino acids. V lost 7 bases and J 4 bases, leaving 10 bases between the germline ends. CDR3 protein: CASIDPAYGYTF. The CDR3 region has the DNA TGTGCCAGCATCGACCCGGCCTATGGCTACACCTTC.

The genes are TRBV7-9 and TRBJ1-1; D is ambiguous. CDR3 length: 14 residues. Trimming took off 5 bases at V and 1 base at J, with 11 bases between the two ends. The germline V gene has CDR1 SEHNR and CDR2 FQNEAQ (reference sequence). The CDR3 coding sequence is TGTGCCAGCAGCCCGACCGACACGAACACTGAAGCTTTCTTT. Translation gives CASSPTDTNTEAFF.

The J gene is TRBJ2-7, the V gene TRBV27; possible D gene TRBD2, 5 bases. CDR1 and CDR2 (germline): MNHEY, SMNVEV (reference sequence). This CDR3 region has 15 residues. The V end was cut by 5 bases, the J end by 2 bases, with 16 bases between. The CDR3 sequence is CASSPRTAGTYEQYF. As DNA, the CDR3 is TGTGCCAGCAGTCCGAGGACGGCCGGGACCTACGAGCAGTACTTC.

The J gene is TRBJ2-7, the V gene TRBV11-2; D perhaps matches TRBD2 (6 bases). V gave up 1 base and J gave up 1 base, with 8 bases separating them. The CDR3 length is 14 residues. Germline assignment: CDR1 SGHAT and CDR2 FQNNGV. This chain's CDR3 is CASSLAGDSYEQYF. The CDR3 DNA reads TGTGCCAGCAGCTTAGCGGGGGATTCCTACGAGCAGTACTTC.

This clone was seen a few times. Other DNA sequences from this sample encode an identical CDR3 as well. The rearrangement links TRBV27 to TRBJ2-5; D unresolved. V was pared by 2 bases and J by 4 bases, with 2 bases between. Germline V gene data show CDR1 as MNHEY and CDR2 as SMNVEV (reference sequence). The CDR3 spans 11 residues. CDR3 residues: CASSLGETQYF. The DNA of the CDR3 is TGTGCCAGCAGTTTAGGAGAGACCCAGTACTTC.